This T cell receptor beta chain was recovered during a study of regulatory and conventional T cells in RAG deficiency. On this clone itself: The antigen is not known.

The CDR3 has 16 amino acids. Germline CDR1 reads SGHRS; CDR2 reads YFSETQ. Losses at the gene ends were 0 bases for V and 8 bases for J; bases not matched to a gene: 8. Findings of the study overall: Patient subsets had shorter CDR3s; Omenn Treg-Tconv overlap exceeded 90%. RAG-deficient patients showed markedly lower Shannon entropy and higher Simpson indices than control T-cell subsets.

Genomic DNA came from blood conventional CD4+ T cells gated CD25-low CD127-high. TCRdb's table, derived via immunoSEQ multiplex PCR, lists solely in-frame clones and lacks some. The sample includes more than 20,000 clones, approximately 93% of them seen just once. The data were also submitted as part of a second study, on regulatory T cells. That work states: Amplification used 52 TRBV primers and 13 TRBJ primers. Patient repertoires had restricted TRB V-J pairs and skewed V and J usage, most in Tregs.

V usage is TRBV5-1 and J usage is TRBJ2-1, with 10 bases fitting TRBD2. This sequence was found in a human donor in good health. The sequenced sample was CD4+ T cells sorted from blood. CDR3 amino acids: CASSLGSSGSWDEQFF. The CDR3 nucleotides read TGCGCCAGCAGCTTGGGGTCTAGCGGGAGCTGGGATGAGCAGTTCTTC.